This is a list of T cell receptor beta chains from one sample in a study of shared T cell receptors in the human thymus. Generated by immunoSEQ multiplex PCR, the TCRdb table keeps only in-frame clones and is missing some. The table has some 400,000 clones, approximately 95% seen once. The sample was thymocytes. The receptors here all came from a human donor. Each CDR3 is given with its conserved first and last residue. The D gene is left open where the match is weak. Some rows mark clone size as missing; the rest say once, few, many or name a class of expanded clone.

J: TRBJ2-1
V: TRBV25-1
size: .
D: TRBD2
DNA: TGTGCCAGCAGTTGGCGGACTAGCAACAATGAGCAGTTCTTC
CDR3: CASSWRTSNNEQFF

J: TRBJ2-1
V: TRBV27
size: .
D: TRBD2
DNA: TGTGCCAGCAGTTGCACGCGGGAGGGCCATCGAGAGCAGTTCTTC
CDR3: CASSCTREGHREQFF

J: TRBJ2-7
V: TRBV28
size: .
D: TRBD1
DNA: TGTGCCAGCAGTCGGGACAGGGGCGGCTACGAGCAGTACTTC
CDR3: CASSRDRGGYEQYF

J: TRBJ2-1
V: TRBV6-4
size: .
D: TRBD2
DNA: TGTGCCAGCAGTGTCGAGGGAGCGGGAAGCAAATACAATGAGCAGTTCTTC
CDR3: CASSVEGAGSKYNEQFF

J: TRBJ1-3
V: TRBV5-1
size: .
D: .
DNA: TGCGCCAGCAGCACCCAGGGATTCTCTGGAAACACCATATATTTT
CDR3: CASSTQGFSGNTIYF

J: TRBJ2-7
V: TRBV7-9
size: .
D: TRBD2
DNA: TGTGCCAGCACGGGACTAAAGTTGACCGTCGCGGCGCAGGACGAGCAGTACTTC
CDR3: CASTGLKLTVAAQDEQYF

J: TRBJ2-7
V: TRBV7-2
size: .
D: .
DNA: TGTGCCAGCAGCTTAAGCTACAGGGTACGCTCCTACGAGCAGTACTTC
CDR3: CASSLSYRVRSYEQYF

J: TRBJ2-1
V: TRBV19
size: .
D: .
DNA: TGTGCCAGTAGTCCGAGGACTGGGGAGCAGTTCTTC
CDR3: CASSPRTGEQFF

J: TRBJ1-1
V: TRBV19
size: .
D: TRBD1
DNA: TGTGCCAGTAGAAACCAGGGGGGTGGGAACACTGAAGCTTTCTTT
CDR3: CASRNQGGGNTEAFF

J: TRBJ2-7
V: TRBV7-3
size: .
D: TRBD1
DNA: TGTGCCAGCAGCTTAAAACCGGCAGGACAGGGGGACGAGCAGTACTTC
CDR3: CASSLKPAGQGDEQYF

J: TRBJ2-7
V: TRBV27
size: .
D: .
DNA: TGTGCCAGCAGTTATGTCAGGGGCCTGGACGAGCAGTACTTC
CDR3: CASSYVRGLDEQYF

J: TRBJ1-1
V: TRBV5-1
size: .
D: TRBD1
DNA: TGCGCCAGCAGCCTACCACCGGACAGGGTTGGCACTGAAGCTTTCTTT
CDR3: CASSLPPDRVGTEAFF

J: TRBJ2-7
V: TRBV28
size: .
D: TRBD2
DNA: TGTGCCAGCAGCCACCCAACTCAAGCGGGAGGGTTATCTGGCTCCTACGAGCAGTACTTC
CDR3: CASSHPTQAGGLSGSYEQYF

J: TRBJ1-2
V: TRBV15
size: .
D: .
DNA: TGTGCCACCAGCTCCGACAGCAGCTATGGCTACACCTTC
CDR3: CATSSDSSYGYTF

J: TRBJ2-1
V: TRBV19
size: .
D: .
DNA: TGTGCCAGTAGTAGTTCAGGGGCCAATGAGCAGTTCTTC
CDR3: CASSSSGANEQFF

J: TRBJ1-1
V: TRBV10-3
size: .
D: TRBD1
DNA: TGTGCCATCAGTGACCCCCGGGACAGGGGGAGGGCTGAAGCTTTCTTT
CDR3: CAISDPRDRGRAEAFF

J: TRBJ2-7
V: TRBV11-2
size: .
D: TRBD1
DNA: TGTGCCAGCAGCAGTCGTCGACAGGGGAGAGGGCAGTACTTC
CDR3: CASSSRRQGRGQYF

J: TRBJ2-1
V: TRBV28
size: .
D: TRBD2
DNA: TGTGCCAGCAGTTTCTATCTAGCGGGACACAATGAGCAGTTCTTC
CDR3: CASSFYLAGHNEQFF

J: TRBJ2-1
V: TRBV7-8
size: .
D: .
DNA: TGTGCCAGCAGCTTAGCGTGGCCAGGGACTTACAATGAGCAGTTCTTC
CDR3: CASSLAWPGTYNEQFF

J: TRBJ2-2
V: TRBV7-3
size: once
D: TRBD2
DNA: TGTGCCAGCAGCTTGGGACTAGCGGGAGGGGACCCCAACACCGGGGAGCTGTTTTTT
CDR3: CASSLGLAGGDPNTGELFF

J: TRBJ1-4
V: TRBV15
size: once
D: TRBD1
DNA: TGTGCCACCAGCACGCGCACGGGACAGCGACCTAATGAAAAACTGTTTTTT
CDR3: CATSTRTGQRPNEKLFF

J: TRBJ2-1
V: TRBV5-6
size: .
D: .
DNA: TGTGCCAGCACCCTTAAAGGTGTTAGCTCCTACAATGAGCAGTTCTTC
CDR3: CASTLKGVSSYNEQFF

J: TRBJ2-3
V: TRBV29-1
size: .
D: .
DNA: TGCAGCGTGAAGAAAGGTGCCACAGATACGCAGTATTTT
CDR3: CSVKKGATDTQYF

J: TRBJ1-4
V: TRBV5-1
size: .
D: .
DNA: TGCGCCAGCAGCTTGGTCAACGCAACTAATGAAAAACTGTTTTTT
CDR3: CASSLVNATNEKLFF

J: TRBJ2-7
V: TRBV11-3
size: .
D: TRBD1
DNA: TGTGCCAGCAGCTTAGTGCCGGGACAGGGGGCGGGTGAGCAGTACTTC
CDR3: CASSLVPGQGAGEQYF

J: TRBJ2-7
V: TRBV25-1
size: .
D: TRBD1
DNA: TGTGCCAGCAGGGGACAGGGATTTCCGTACGAGCAGTACTTC
CDR3: CASRGQGFPYEQYF

J: TRBJ2-3
V: TRBV27
size: .
D: TRBD1
DNA: TGTGCCAGCAGTTGTGGGGGACAGGGGGCAAATACGCAGTATTTT
CDR3: CASSCGGQGANTQYF

J: TRBJ2-7
V: TRBV10-3
size: .
D: TRBD2
DNA: TGTGCCATCAGTGATGAGGGAGGGAGCAACGAGCAGTACTTC
CDR3: CAISDEGGSNEQYF

J: TRBJ2-2
V: TRBV27
size: .
D: TRBD2
DNA: TGTGCCAGCAGGGGGGGGACTTTGAACACCGGGGAGCTGTTTTTT
CDR3: CASRGGTLNTGELFF

J: TRBJ2-4
V: TRBV4-1
size: .
D: TRBD1
DNA: TGCGCCAGCAGCCAAGATTACGAGGGACAGGAGGACGACAAAAACATTCAGTACTTC
CDR3: CASSQDYEGQEDDKNIQYF

J: TRBJ2-1
V: TRBV6-1
size: .
D: .
DNA: TGTGCCAGCAGTGAATCTGGCAGGGGAGGGTACAATGAGCAGTTCTTC
CDR3: CASSESGRGGYNEQFF

J: TRBJ2-7
V: TRBV27
size: .
D: .
DNA: TGTGCCAGCAGTTTCCGGGCCCTGAGGGGGAGCCTCCCCGAGCAGTACTTC
CDR3: CASSFRALRGSLPEQYF

J: TRBJ2-2
V: TRBV7-7
size: .
D: .
DNA: TGTGCTAGCAGCTCCTCTACGACCGGTTCGAACACCGGGGAGCTGTTTTTT
CDR3: CASSSSTTGSNTGELFF

J: TRBJ2-7
V: TRBV28
size: once
D: TRBD1
DNA: TGTGCCAGCAGTTTCCGGGACAGCCAAAGCTCCTACGAGCAGTACTTC
CDR3: CASSFRDSQSSYEQYF

J: TRBJ2-7
V: TRBV7-9
size: .
D: .
DNA: TGTGCCAGCAGCCCCGAGGGGGGGGGCTCCTACGAGCAGTACTTC
CDR3: CASSPEGGGSYEQYF

J: TRBJ2-7
V: TRBV28
size: few
D: .
DNA: TGTGCCAGCACCCAATCCTGCTGTCAATACTACGAGCAGTACTTC
CDR3: CASTQSCCQYYEQYF

J: TRBJ1-1
V: TRBV27
size: .
D: .
DNA: TGTGCCAGCAGCCCCCAAGGAGCTGAAGCTTTCTTT
CDR3: CASSPQGAEAFF

J: TRBJ1-5
V: TRBV4-2
size: once
D: .
DNA: TGTGCCAGCAGCCCAAAGCTTCAGACAGGCCCATATGTATTGTATAGCAATCAGCCCCAGCATTTT
CDR3: CASSPKLQTGPYVLYSNQPQHF

J: TRBJ1-1
V: TRBV5-8
size: .
D: TRBD1
DNA: TGTGCCAGCAGCCTGCAAGACAGGGTCCCTATCATGAACACTGAAGCTTTCTTT
CDR3: CASSLQDRVPIMNTEAFF

J: TRBJ2-5
V: TRBV19
size: .
D: .
DNA: TGTGCCAGTAGTATAACAGGGCAAGAGACCCAGTACTTC
CDR3: CASSITGQETQYF

J: TRBJ2-1
V: TRBV29-1
size: once
D: .
DNA: TGCAGCGTTGGCCTTTTCTACAATGAGCAGTTCTTC
CDR3: CSVGLFYNEQFF

J: TRBJ2-1
V: TRBV6-5
size: .
D: TRBD2
DNA: TGTGCCAGCAGTTACAAAGCGGGAGGGCTTGGGAATGAGCAGTTCTTC
CDR3: CASSYKAGGLGNEQFF

J: TRBJ2-7
V: TRBV14
size: once
D: .
DNA: TGTGCCAGCAGCCAGGGTAGGGATGAGAGGGCCTACGAGCAGTACTTC
CDR3: CASSQGRDERAYEQYF

J: TRBJ2-5
V: TRBV21-1
size: .
D: .
DNA: TGTGCCAGCAGCAAAGTGGATGGGACAGAGCCCGGGGAGACCCAGTACTTC
CDR3: CASSKVDGTEPGETQYF

J: TRBJ2-3
V: TRBV28
size: .
D: TRBD1
DNA: TGTGCCAGCAGACAAACCGGACAGGGTTCGACAGATACGCAGTATTTT
CDR3: CASRQTGQGSTDTQYF

J: TRBJ1-2
V: TRBV9
size: .
D: .
DNA: TGTGCCAGCAGCGTAGCCCTAGGTGACTATGGCTACACCTTC
CDR3: CASSVALGDYGYTF

J: TRBJ2-5
V: TRBV28
size: .
D: .
DNA: TGTGCCAGCAGACTGGGGCCCCCAGCTCAAGAGACCCAGTACTTC
CDR3: CASRLGPPAQETQYF

J: TRBJ2-1
V: TRBV5-8
size: .
D: .
DNA: TGTGCCAGCAGCTCAGGGACGGCTGGGATCAATGAGCAGTTCTTC
CDR3: CASSSGTAGINEQFF

J: TRBJ2-1
V: TRBV10-1
size: few
D: .
DNA: TGCGCCAGCAGCCCCACAGGGGACCTCGGGACTGGAGGATACAATGAGCAGTTCTTC
CDR3: CASSPTGDLGTGGYNEQFF

J: TRBJ1-5
V: TRBV23-1
size: .
D: .
DNA: TGCGCCCCCCTCCCGCAGGGAGGTCTAGGTCAGCCCCAGCATTTT
CDR3: CAPLPQGGLGQPQHF

J: TRBJ1-2
V: TRBV12-5
size: .
D: TRBD1
DNA: TGTGCTAGTGGTTTCCATACGAGGGACAGGGGGCGCGAGGACTATGGCTACACCTTC
CDR3: CASGFHTRDRGREDYGYTF

J: TRBJ2-3
V: TRBV28
size: .
D: .
DNA: TGTGCCAGCAGTTTTCCCCGGGACACCGTAAGCACAGATACGCAGTATTTT
CDR3: CASSFPRDTVSTDTQYF

J: TRBJ2-7
V: TRBV4-1
size: .
D: .
DNA: TGCGCCAGCAGCCAAGAAGAAGCGGGCCACCCCTACGAGCAGTACTTC
CDR3: CASSQEEAGHPYEQYF